These T cell receptor beta chains were read from a single sample in a study of cytomegalovirus exposure and HLA in healthy donors. Sequencing was performed with immunoSEQ multiplex PCR; in TCRdb, only in-frame clones are kept and a portion is missing. The sample holds tens of thousands of clones, roughly 78% seen once. The sequenced material came from PBMCs. Every receptor here comes from a male donor in good health and CMV-seropositive. Both conserved end residues are trimmed from each CDR3. Fields, in order: V gene, CDR3 protein.

>TRBV7-9
ASRRGGETQY
>TRBV19
ASSTNRDTSSYEQY
>TRBV28
ASSSVTGPSGANVLT
>TRBV7-9
TSSSRDSTEAF
>TRBV5-6
ASLLWTGQSTDTQY
>TRBV28
ASSSRRVYGYT
>TRBV7-2
ASRQVPGHEQY
>TRBV5-1
ASTLGSRPQETQY
>TRBV5-6
ASSLLEQY
>TRBV9
ASSVEGGQETQY
>TRBV5-1
ASSFKGQGGTNEQF
>TRBV27
ASSRSGAGYNEQF
>TRBV7-3
ASSLVYPGELF
>TRBV13
ASSAALLSYNEQF
>TRBV5-8
ASSLQGSDRQF
>TRBV28
ASSLSGYGDTQY
>TRBV28
ASTVDRGRVYEQY
>TRBV5-4
ASSLLLAGNEQF
>TRBV27
ASSSGQGTYNEQF
>TRBV7-9
ASSFLGAFSGRARETQY